The clone carrying this T cell receptor (beta chain) came up once. Its antigen remains unknown. These data belong to a study of shared clonotypes between healthy human individuals. Original methodology: Junction-only sequences without quality scores were provided by ImmunoSEQ, so filtering was different. Here immunoSEQ multiplex PCR was the method, and the copy in TCRdb shows in-frame clones only, minus some. The V and J calls and clone size were taken over from that table, and D and trimming were inferred from the DNA. The sample includes about 510,000 clones, about four fifths of them seen just once. Findings and caveats of the study: Only blood samples were collected, and tissue repertoires likely differ.

CDR1 MNHNS and CDR2 SASEGT come from the germline V gene. This CDR3 comprises 15 residues. Trimming at V came to 1 base and at J to 7 bases, leaving 6 bases not matched to a gene. This chain joins TRBV6-1 and TRBJ2-5; the match to TRBD1 covers 10 bases. This TCR derives from a woman between 35 and 50 years old in good health. Some clones in this sample may be carry-over from other donors' samples. The specimen was PBMCs. The CDR3 sequence: CASSEEGGTGVTQYF. The CDR3 DNA reads TGTGCCAGCAGTGAAGAAGGGGGGACAGGGGTGACCCAGTACTTC.